This TCR beta chain was sequenced during a study of neoadjuvant anti-PD-1 for oral cavity cancer. Overall study context: Patients mostly received three to four biweekly nivolumab doses at 3 mg/kg before surgery.

Germline V CDR1 and CDR2: MGHRA, YSYEKL. V shed 3 bases, J shed 6 bases, and the junction held 9 bases outside the gene matches. The CDR3 has 15 amino acids. PBMC libraries mostly used roughly 460 ng of input genomic DNA, with six replicates per sample. Repertoires were generated with immunoSEQ multiplex PCR, while TCRdb's copy carries only in-frame clones and drops some. The sample lists around 14,000 clones; about 81% were seen once. Time point denoted: after neoadjuvant nivolumab, at surgical resection. V gene TRBV4-1 combines with J gene TRBJ2-7; 9 bases line up with TRBD2. The sequencing used PBMCs, collected after nivolumab (anti-PD-1) treatment. The TCR originated in a person aged 35-79 years with oral cavity squamous cell carcinoma. The CDR3 coding sequence is TGCGCCAGCAGCCAGTTAGCGGGAGTAAGGGGCGAGCAGTACTTC. It yields the protein CASSQLAGVRGEQYF.